The 17 T cell receptor beta chains in this list originate from one sample, sequenced in a study of blood T cell repertoires in COVID-19. Profiling relied on immunoSEQ multiplex PCR, and the TCRdb table lists in-frame clones only, not all of them. Seen here are about 28,000 clones, over 75% observed once, and the top ten hold about 26%. Sequences were obtained from peripheral blood. These receptors originate from a human donor in a cohort sampled during active COVID-19.

This clone was picked up one time. The rearrangement joins TRBV4-2 to TRBJ2-1; D unclear. The CDR3 has 16 residues. V dropped 0 bases and J dropped 3 bases, with 12 bases sitting between them. From germline, CDR1 is LGHNA and CDR2 YNFKEQ. The CDR3 spells CASSQERRRYYNEQFF. CDR3 in DNA: TGTGCCAGCAGCCAAGAGCGGAGAAGGTACTACAATGAGCAGTTCTTC.

The V gene is TRBV11-1, the J gene TRBJ2-1; D unresolved. Germline V gene sequence: CDR1 SGHAT, CDR2 FQDESV (reference sequence). The CDR3 is 13 residues long. With 2 bases removed from V and 1 base from J, the gap between germline ends came to 3 bases. The DNA for the CDR3 is TGTGCCAGCAGCTTACAATCCTACAATGAGCAGTTCTTC. It specifies CASSLQSYNEQFF.

This clone is a singleton in its sample. The chain joins TRBV27 to TRBJ2-7; D uncertain. The CDR3 runs to 16 residues. Trimming took off 3 bases at V and 0 bases at J, with 15 bases between the two ends. Germline V gene sequence: CDR1 MNHEY, CDR2 SMNVEV (reference sequence). CDR3 nucleotides: TGTGCCAGCAGTTTTGGTCCCGGTGGTGCCTCCTACGAGCAGTACTTC. This translates into CASSFGPGGASYEQYF.

V is TRBV6-5 and J is TRBJ2-7; TRBD1 agrees at 10 bases. V lost 5 bases to trimming and J lost 3 bases; unmatched junction nucleotides: 7. CDR3 length: 15 amino acids. Germline V gene data show CDR1 as MNHEY and CDR2 as SVGAGI. CDR3 in DNA: TGTGCCAGCAGTCCCGGGACAGGGGCGTTCTACGAGCAGTACTTC. It encodes CASSPGTGAFYEQYF.

The table lists this clone with a few counts. This sequence joins TRBV28 and TRBJ1-1; D gene ambiguous. V gave up 7 bases and J gave up 1 base, with 13 bases separating them. The CDR3 contains 14 residues. Germline V gives CDR1 MDHEN, CDR2 SYDVKM. Written as DNA, the CDR3 is TGTGCCAGCAAACTGCAGGCATGGAACACTGAAGCTTTCTTT. Translating gives CASKLQAWNTEAFF.

The V gene is TRBV7-6, the J gene TRBJ2-1; 13 bases agree with TRBD2. V was pared by 0 bases and J by 2 bases, with 7 bases of the junction left unmatched. This CDR3 is built from 19 residues. Germline CDR1 reads SGHVS; CDR2 reads FNYEAQ. The CDR3 protein is CASSLAAKGLAGPYNEQFF. The CDR3 coding sequence is TGTGCCAGCAGCTTAGCGGCCAAGGGACTAGCGGGGCCCTACAATGAGCAGTTCTTC.

Sample share makes this clone medium-sized (0.01 to 0.1%). The genes are TRBV5-4 and TRBJ2-3; tentatively, D is TRBD2 (5 bases). V was pared by 4 bases and J by 2 bases, with 14 bases between. CDR3 size: 15 residues. Germline V gene lookup returns CDR1 SGHNT and CDR2 YYREEE (reference sequence). The CDR3 loop is CASSRSGTITDTQYF. In nucleotides, the CDR3 is TGTGCCAGCAGCCGGAGCGGAACGATCACAGATACGCAGTATTTT.

The chain joins TRBV7-2 to TRBJ2-7; D ambiguous. In germline, CDR1 is SGHTA, CDR2 FQGNSA. CDR3 length: 14 residues. Deletions cut 4 bases from V and 4 bases from J, with 14 bases between. CDR3 in amino acids: CASSSLGSGYEQYF. In DNA form, the CDR3 reads TGTGCCAGCAGCTCCCTCGGGTCCGGGTACGAGCAGTACTTC.

This clone has a single count. The chain joins TRBV10-3 to TRBJ1-1; 10 nucleotides match TRBD1. CDR1 ENHRY and CDR2 SYGVKD come from the germline V gene. The CDR3 length is 16 residues. The J segment lost 11 bases and the V segment lost 3 bases, leaving 15 bases of the junction unmatched. The CDR3 spells CAISEGGTGDYWGAFF. DNA for the CDR3: TGTGCCATCAGTGAAGGCGGGACAGGGGACTATTGGGGGGCTTTCTTT.

This clone came up a few times. The chain carries TRBV5-7 and TRBJ1-1, with TRBD1 identical over 7 bases. TRBV5-7 is an open reading frame, and its role is uncertain. V lost 6 bases to trimming and J lost 4 bases; unmatched junction nucleotides: 21. The CDR3 loop spans 18 amino acids. The CDR3 DNA reads TGTGCCAGCACCTCCGGGGATCAGGGGGAGTTTGGGATCACTGAAGCTTTCTTT. This codes for CASTSGDQGEFGITEAFF.

The V call is TRBV7-2, the J call TRBJ2-7; 7 nucleotides match TRBD1. Germline V gene data show CDR1 as SGHTA and CDR2 as FQGNSA. The CDR3 runs to 15 residues. The junction had 7 bases not matched to a gene; V was cut back by 3 bases and J by 2 bases. DNA for the CDR3: TGTGCCAGCAGCTTCGGGACAGTTTTCCCCTACGAGCAGTACTTC. It encodes CASSFGTVFPYEQYF.

The genes are TRBV27 and TRBJ1-1; the D is unclear. Trimming removed 3 bases at V and 5 bases at J, with 10 bases between. The length of the CDR3 is 13 residues. Germline CDR1 reads MNHEY; CDR2 reads SMNVEV (reference sequence). CDR3 DNA sequence: TGTGCCAGCAGTTTTGGGAGTCGAACTGAAGCTTTCTTT. This gives the protein CASSFGSRTEAFF.

The chain joins TRBV5-1 to TRBJ2-5; D is possibly TRBD2 (5 bases). CDR1 is SGHRS, CDR2 YFSETQ, per germline. The V end was cut by 4 bases, the J end by 2 bases, with 15 bases between. The CDR3 has 15 amino acids. CDR3 coding DNA: TGCGCCAGCAGCCCTCTAGTAGCGAAACAAGAGACCCAGTACTTC. This gives the protein CASSPLVAKQETQYF.

The chain has TRBV28 and TRBJ1-4; TRBD1 matches at 7 bases. CDR3 length: 18 residues. The V gene's germline CDR1 is MDHEN and CDR2 SYDVKM. Trimming removed 3 bases from V and 0 bases from J; junction bases left unmatched: 10. The CDR3 DNA follows: TGTGCCAGCAGTTTCCTGGGGACAGCCCCTACAACTAATGAAAAACTGTTTTTT. The encoded protein is CASSFLGTAPTTNEKLFF.

CDR3 protein: CASSPGGDSDGYTF. Here the CDR3 DNA reads TGCGCCAGCAGCCCCGGGGGGGACAGTGATGGCTACACCTTC. The chain uses TRBV5-1 and TRBJ1-2, with 7 bases fitting TRBD1. The trim removed 4 bases at V and 6 bases at J, leaving 9 bases unmatched. Per germline, CDR1 SGHRS and CDR2 YFSETQ. The CDR3 is 14 residues long.

This clone is medium-sized within its sample. This chain uses TRBV18 with TRBJ2-1; D is perhaps TRBD2 (6 bases). CDR3 size: 17 residues. Trimming removed 2 bases from V and 0 bases from J, with 14 bases in between. CDR1 KGHSH and CDR2 LQKENI come from the germline V gene. The CDR3 DNA reads TGTGCCAGCTCACCATGGGGGGATTCGAGCTCCTACAATGAGCAGTTCTTC. Amino acids: CASSPWGDSSSYNEQFF. The full variable domain, in which reference TRBV18 and TRBJ2-1 provide the parts outside the CDR3, is NAGVMQNPRHLVRRRGQEARLRCSPMKGHSHVYWYRQLPEEGLKFMVYLQKENIIDESGMPKERFSAEFPKEGPSILRIQQVVRGDSAAYFCASSPWGDSSSYNEQFFGPGTRLTVL.

The rearrangement joins TRBV7-9 to TRBJ1-6; D ambiguous. V lost 6 bases and J lost 7, with 7 bases in between. CDR1 is SEHNR and CDR2 is FQNEAQ in the germline V gene (reference sequence). The CDR3 totals 12 residues. CDR3 DNA: TGTGCCAGCAGTCGAGAAAATTCACCCCTCCACTTT. It is translated as CASSRENSPLHF.